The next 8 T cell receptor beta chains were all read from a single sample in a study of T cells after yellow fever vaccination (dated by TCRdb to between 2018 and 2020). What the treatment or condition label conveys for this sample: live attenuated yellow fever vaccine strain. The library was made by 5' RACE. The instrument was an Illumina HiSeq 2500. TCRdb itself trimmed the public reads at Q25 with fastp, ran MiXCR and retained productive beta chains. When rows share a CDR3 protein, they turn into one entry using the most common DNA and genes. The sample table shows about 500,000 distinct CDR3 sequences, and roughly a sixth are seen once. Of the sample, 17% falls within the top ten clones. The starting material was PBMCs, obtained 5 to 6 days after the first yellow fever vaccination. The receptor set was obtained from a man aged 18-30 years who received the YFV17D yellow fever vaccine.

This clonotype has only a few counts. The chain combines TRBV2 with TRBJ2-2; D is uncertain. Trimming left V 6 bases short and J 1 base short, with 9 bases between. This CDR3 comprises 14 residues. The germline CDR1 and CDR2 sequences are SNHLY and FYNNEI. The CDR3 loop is CASRGFQNTGELFF. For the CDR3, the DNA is TGTGCCAGCAGGGGTTTCCAGAACACCGGGGAGCTGTTTTTT.

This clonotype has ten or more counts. The CDR3, as DNA: TGTGCCAGCAGCTTAGACAACCAACTACACAATGAGCAGTTCTTC. Translating gives CASSLDNQLHNEQFF. This chain links TRBV7-2 with TRBJ2-1; D ambiguous. The V gene's germline CDR1 is SGHTA and CDR2 FQGNSA. With 1 base removed from V and 5 bases from J, the gap between germline ends came to 12 bases. The CDR3 sequence is 15 residues long. The full variable domain, its missing parts supplied by reference TRBV7-2 and TRBJ2-1, is GAGVSQSPSNKVTEKGKDVELRCDPISGHTALYWYRQSLGQGLEFLIYFQGNSAPDKSGLPSDRFSAERTGGSVSTLTIQRTQQEDSAVYLCASSLDNQLHNEQFFGPGTRLTVL.

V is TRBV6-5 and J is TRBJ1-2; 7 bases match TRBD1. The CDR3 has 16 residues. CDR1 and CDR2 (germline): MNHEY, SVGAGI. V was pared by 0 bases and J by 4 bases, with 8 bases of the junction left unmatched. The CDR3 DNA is TGTGCCAGCAGTTACTCGACAGGGCGGGGGGGCTATGGCTACACCTTC. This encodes CASSYSTGRGGYGYTF.

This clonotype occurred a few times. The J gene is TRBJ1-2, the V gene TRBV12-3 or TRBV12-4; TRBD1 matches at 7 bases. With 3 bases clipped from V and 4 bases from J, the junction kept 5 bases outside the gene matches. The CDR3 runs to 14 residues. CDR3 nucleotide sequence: TGTGCCAGCAGTTTCGGACAGGCGAGCTATGGCTACACCTTC. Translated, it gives CASSFGQASYGYTF.

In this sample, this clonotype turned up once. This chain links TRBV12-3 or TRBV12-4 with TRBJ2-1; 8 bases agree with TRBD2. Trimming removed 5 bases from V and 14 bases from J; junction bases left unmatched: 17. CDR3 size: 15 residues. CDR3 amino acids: CASSLGLSGGIGKFF. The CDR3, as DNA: TGTGCCAGCAGTCTCGGGTTGAGCGGGGGCATTGGGAAGTTCTTC.

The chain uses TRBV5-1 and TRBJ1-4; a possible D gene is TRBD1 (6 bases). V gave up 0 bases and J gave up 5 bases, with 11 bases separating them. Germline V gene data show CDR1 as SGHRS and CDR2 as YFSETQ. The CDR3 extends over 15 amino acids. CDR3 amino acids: CASSLAGGRNEKLFF. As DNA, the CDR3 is TGCGCCAGCAGCTTGGCGGGGGGCCGGAATGAAAAACTGTTTTTT.

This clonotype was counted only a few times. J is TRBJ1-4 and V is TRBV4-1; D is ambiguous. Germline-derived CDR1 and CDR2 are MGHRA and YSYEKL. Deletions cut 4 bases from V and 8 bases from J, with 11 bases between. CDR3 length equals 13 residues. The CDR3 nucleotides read TGCGCCAGCAGCCTTACCGCTCGGGAAAAACTGTTTTTT. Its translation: CASSLTAREKLFF.

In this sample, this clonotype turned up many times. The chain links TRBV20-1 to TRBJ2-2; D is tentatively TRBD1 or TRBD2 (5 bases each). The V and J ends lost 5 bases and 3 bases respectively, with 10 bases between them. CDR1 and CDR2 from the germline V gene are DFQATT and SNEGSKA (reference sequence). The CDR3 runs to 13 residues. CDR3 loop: CSARDRYTGELFF. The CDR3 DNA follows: TGCAGTGCTCGGGACCGCTACACCGGGGAGCTGTTTTTT.